This T cell receptor (beta chain) was identified in a study of blood T cell repertoires in COVID-19. Across the whole study: COVID-19 samples from acute and convalescent phases originated in the United States, Italy and Spain. Sources were T cells, B-cell-depleted T cells, or PBMCs; the material itself was cDNA or gDNA.

J was trimmed by 9 bases and V by 6 bases; bases with no gene match: 9. The germline V gene has CDR1 SNHLY and CDR2 FYNNEI. CDR3 length: 15 amino acids. This clone appeared a single time. In the study's own analysis: Estimation of nucleated cell counts was performed using reference gene primer amplification. Data came from immunoSEQ multiplex PCR; TCRdb stores just in-frame clones and leaves some out. V and J calls and clone size come straight from that table; D and trimming were deduced from the DNA. This sample has 150,000 to 190,000 clones, with around 84% found just once. V and J are TRBV2 and TRBJ2-1, with 12 bases lining up with TRBD2. The clonotype was recovered from a woman between 45 and 65 years old with acute or convalescent COVID-19. Sample: peripheral blood. The CDR3 nucleotides are TGTGCCAGCAGCTCCGGACTAGCGGGAAGGGGTGAGCAGTTCTTC. Amino acids: CASSSGLAGRGEQFF.